This T cell receptor (beta chain) was recovered during a study of PD-1 blockade in mismatch repair-deficient tumors (dated by TCRdb to the late 2010s). Describing the broader study: The trial enrolled more than 85 consecutive patients with under 15 mismatch repair-deficient cancer types between late 2013 and late 2016, all previously treated and progressing. Deep sequencing of TCR CDR3 regions was used to track tumor-associated T cell clones in peripheral blood of patients responding to PD-1 blockade. General study outcomes and caveats: Rapid expansion after pembrolizumab followed by contraction, generally before radiologic responses, was shown by tumor-resident clones, which were often undetectable in blood before treatment.

Remarks on this clone: The clone's antigen remains unknown. Base qualities are not recorded, but no much larger clone differs from it by a single base. This sample also contains other DNA sequences that code for the same CDR3.

For every enrolled patient, mismatch repair deficiency was confirmed by either polymerase chain reaction or immunohistochemistry. TCR sequencing was carried out for three patients who responded to pembrolizumab therapy. The phase II trial prospectively tested pembrolizumab PD-1 blockade in advanced mismatch repair-deficient cancers regardless of tissue of origin. Serial peripheral blood T cell samples were collected before and at multiple times after starting PD-1 blockade. The timing of each blood sample was reported as weeks after the first dose of pembrolizumab. Library preparation was by the immunoSEQ multiplex PCR assay. This is the immuneACCESS table as TCRdb keeps it, with only in-frame sequences that have V and J called. A part of the clones is gone; compared with another copy, unresolved V genes explain less than half, and the rest is unexplained. The sample table contains 100,000 or so clones; only one count was recorded for about 79% of them. The ten largest clonotypes hold approximately 6.8% of the sample.

The CDR3 covers 12 residues, taking in both the cysteine and the phenylalanine. Only CDR3 DNA is held: 36 bases, read in frame from base 1. The junction shows trimming of 0 bases on V and 4 bases on J, plus 3 bases between the germline ends. In the germline V gene (reference sequence), CDR1 corresponds to MNHEY and CDR2 to SMNVEV. This sequence was found in an adult with mismatch repair-deficient cancer. Specimen: peripheral blood, collected roughly 35 weeks after starting pembrolizumab. Here the chain combines TRBV27 and TRBJ2-5; no D gene can be assigned with confidence. The bases are TGTGCCAGCAGTTTATCTGGAGAGACCCAGTACTTC. Its amino acids are CASSLSGETQYF.